These 4 T cell receptor beta chains were sequenced from one sample in a study of cytomegalovirus exposure and HLA in healthy donors (dated by TCRdb to 2017 to 2019). The library relied on the immunoSEQ multiplex PCR assay. The multiplex PCR relied on a mix of 60 forward primers for TCR Vbeta segments and 13 reverse primers for TCR Jbeta segments. The source is immuneACCESS, and TCRdb retained only in-frame sequences with V and J called. Part of the clones is not carried over; for the studies checked, unresolved V genes explain less than half of this, and the remainder is unexplained. The sample table lists 95,000 to 150,000 clones, 10% to 13% of them with a count of one. The ten largest clones capture 3.5% to 5% of the sample. Source material: PBMCs. All receptors come from a woman between 18 and 30 years old in good health and CMV-seropositive.

The chain has TRBV7-9 and TRBJ2-7, with D perhaps matching TRBD2 (6 bases). CDR3 size: 13 residues. V was cut by 3 bases and J by 5 bases, with 11 bases left in between. Germline lookup yields CDR1 SEHNR and CDR2 FQNEAQ (reference sequence). CDR3 region: CASSFGGNDEQYF. The CDR3 coding sequence is TGTGCCAGCAGCTTTGGGGGGAACGACGAGCAGTACTTC.

This clone has just a few counts. This chain joins TRBV13 and TRBJ1-3; TRBD1 matches at 10 bases. Germline V gene data show CDR1 as PRHDT and CDR2 as FYEKMQ (reference sequence). There are 15 residues in the CDR3. The J segment lost 8 bases and the V segment lost 5 bases, leaving 9 bases of the junction unmatched. CDR3 region: CASSPLPDRGDTIYF. CDR3 bases: TGTGCCAGCAGCCCGCTCCCGGACAGGGGGGACACCATATATTTT.

In this sample, this clone turned up a few times. The genes are TRBV7-9 and TRBJ2-1; D possibly corresponds to TRBD2 (5 bases). The CDR3 covers 16 residues. Germline V gives CDR1 SEHNR, CDR2 FQNEAQ (reference sequence). Trimming took off 5 bases at V and 3 bases at J, with 17 bases between the two ends. The CDR3 loop reads CASSPSSSFLYNEQFF. CDR3 DNA sequence: TGTGCCAGCAGCCCGTCTAGCTCCTTCCTCTACAATGAGCAGTTCTTC.

This clone has a handful of counts. The rearrangement links TRBV18 to TRBJ2-2; 7 bases line up with TRBD1. Germline V gives CDR1 KGHSH, CDR2 LQKENI. V lost 6 bases and J lost 5; bases outside the gene matches: 9. The CDR3 spans 15 residues. This CDR3 is CASSRIDRVTGELFF. In DNA, the CDR3 is TGTGCCAGCTCGCGTATAGACAGGGTGACCGGGGAGCTGTTTTTT.